A single sample is the source of the 29 T cell receptor beta chains below, sequenced in a study of blood T cell repertoires in COVID-19. Clones were sequenced by immunoSEQ multiplex PCR, and TCRdb holds only the in-frame ones, with some missing. The sample includes under 200,000 clones, around 84% of them seen just once. The sequencing input was peripheral blood. The receptors originated from a woman aged 70-85 years with COVID-19, enrolled during active disease.

The rearrangement joins TRBV28 to TRBJ1-2; no firm D call. The CDR3 runs to 12 residues. The germline V gene has CDR1 MDHEN and CDR2 SYDVKM. V was trimmed by 6 bases and J by 4 bases, leaving 9 bases between them. CDR3 residues: CASRGGRYGYTF. The DNA for the CDR3 is TGTGCCAGCAGGGGAGGTCGCTATGGCTACACCTTC.

V is TRBV5-1 and J is TRBJ1-4; D unclear. With 2 bases removed from V and 0 bases from J, the gap between germline ends came to 8 bases. From germline, CDR1 is SGHRS and CDR2 YFSETQ. CDR3 length: 15 residues. The CDR3 DNA sequence: TGCGCCAGCAGCTTCGAAGGAGCAACTAATGAAAAACTGTTTTTT. Amino acid sequence: CASSFEGATNEKLFF.

The chain employs TRBV3-1 (or the pseudogene TRBV3-2) and TRBJ2-7; 8 bases are a match to TRBD2. CDR1 LGHDT and CDR2 YNNKEL come from the germline V gene (reference sequence). The V gene end was trimmed by 4 bases and the J gene end by 4 bases; junction bases not matched to a gene: 9. This CDR3 region has 15 residues. The CDR3 nucleotides read TGTGCCAGCAGCCCGAAAGCGGGAGTCATGTACGAGCAGTACTTC. Translating it yields CASSPKAGVMYEQYF.

V is TRBV6-1 and J is TRBJ2-3, with D possibly being TRBD2 (6 bases). There are 13 residues in the CDR3. Germline assignment: CDR1 MNHNS and CDR2 SASEGT. Trimming cost V 3 bases and J 5 bases, with 9 bases left between them. The CDR3 protein is CASSEGRGDTQYF. DNA of the CDR3: TGTGCCAGCAGTGAGGGGCGGGGAGATACGCAGTATTTT.

V and J are TRBV18 and TRBJ2-1; possible D gene TRBD1, 5 bases. V lost 1 base to trimming and J lost 7 bases, with 8 bases between them. The CDR3 is 13 residues long. Germline V lookup: CDR1 KGHSH, CDR2 LQKENI. The chain's CDR3 is CASSPLTGNEQFF. The CDR3, as DNA: TGTGCCAGCTCACCACTTACAGGAAATGAGCAGTTCTTC.

The rearrangement joins TRBV14 to TRBJ2-6; D remains unclear. The length of the CDR3 is 14 residues. V dropped 4 bases and J dropped 2 bases, with 6 bases sitting between them. Germline V lookup: CDR1 SGHDN, CDR2 FVKESK. CDR3 sequence reads: CASSLAAGANVLTF. CDR3 coding DNA: TGTGCCAGCAGCCTTGCGGCTGGGGCCAACGTCCTGACTTTC.

The chain employs TRBV27 and TRBJ1-2, with D uncertain. Trimming left V 2 bases short and J 8 bases short, with 18 bases between. The length of the CDR3 is 15 residues. The germline V gene encodes CDR1 MNHEY and CDR2 SMNVEV (reference sequence). The CDR3 DNA is TGTGCCAGCAGTTTACGGTGGAACGGGGTTGAGGGCTACACCTTC. Translation: CASSLRWNGVEGYTF.

The V call is TRBV30, the J call TRBJ2-2; TRBD1 might be the D (6 bases). The germline V gene has CDR1 GTSNPN and CDR2 SVGIG (reference sequence). The V end was cut by 1 base, the J end by 6 bases, with 9 bases between. The CDR3 spans 13 residues. DNA for the CDR3: TGTGCCTGGAGTGAAAACAGGGCCGGGGAGCTGTTTTTT. Translating it yields CAWSENRAGELFF.

The chain uses TRBV28 and TRBJ1-2; TRBD1 matches at 7 bases. CDR1 MDHEN and CDR2 SYDVKM come from the germline V gene. The CDR3 covers 13 residues. Trimming cost V 6 bases and J 8 bases; bases outside gene matches: 9. CDR3 DNA sequence: TGTGCCAGCAGACTTGACAGGGTAGGCGGCTACACCTTC. Translation: CASRLDRVGGYTF.

This sequence joins TRBV11-2 and TRBJ2-3; TRBD2 is a possible D gene (6 bases). V was shortened by 1 base and J by 7 bases, with 12 bases between the two germline ends. CDR3 length: 14 residues. Germline-derived CDR1 and CDR2 are SGHAT and FQNNGV. The CDR3 nucleotides are TGTGCCAGCAGCTTAGCCAGGGCGGGGAATACGCAGTATTTT. Protein sequence: CASSLARAGNTQYF. Supplemented by reference TRBV11-2 and TRBJ2-3, the full variable domain reads EAGVAQSPRYKIIEKRQSVAFWCNPISGHATLYWYQQILGQGPKLLIQFQNNGVVDDSQLPKDRFSAERLKGVDSTLKIQPAKLEDSAVYLCASSLARAGNTQYFGPGTRLTVL.

The rearrangement links TRBV14 to TRBJ2-2, with a possible D match to TRBD2 (6 bases). V lost 7 bases to trimming and J lost 5 bases, with 11 bases between them. The CDR3 sequence is 13 residues long. Germline values: CDR1 SGHDN, CDR2 FVKESK. CDR3 in amino acids: CASTRRGTGELFF. CDR3 sequence (DNA): TGTGCCAGCACAAGACGGGGGACCGGGGAGCTGTTTTTT.

This sequence joins TRBV28 and TRBJ2-1, with a weak D call TRBD1 (6 bases). The CDR3 contains 18 residues. Trimming took off 4 bases at V and 6 bases at J, with 25 bases between the two ends. Germline V gene lookup returns CDR1 MDHEN and CDR2 SYDVKM. The CDR3 sequence is CASSSQGLASVRTNEQFF. As DNA, the CDR3 is TGTGCCAGCAGTTCCCAGGGGCTAGCATCGGTTAGGACCAATGAGCAGTTCTTC.

Remarks on this clone: One junction end does not reproduce the germline sequence, and a read error may be involved. The CDR3 coding sequence is TGTGCCAGCACTTACAGGGGGACATATGGCTACACCTTC. Amino acids: CASTYRGTYGYTF. The chain carries TRBV6-2 or TRBV6-3 and TRBJ1-2; 8 bases match TRBD1. The CDR3 is 13 residues long. Looked up from germline, CDR1 is MNHEY and CDR2 is SVGEGT.

This rearrangement joins TRBV5-4 to TRBJ2-2, with 8 bases lining up with TRBD1. The CDR3 totals 15 residues. CDR1 and CDR2 (germline): SGHNT, YYREEE (reference sequence). V was clipped by 4 bases and J by 2 bases; unmatched bases: 4. CDR3 in DNA: TGTGCCAGCAGCGGGACAGGCCCCAACACCGGGGAGCTGTTTTTT. This gives the protein CASSGTGPNTGELFF.

The gene calls are TRBV6-5 and TRBJ1-4; no clear D gene. From germline, CDR1 is MNHEY and CDR2 SVGAGI. Trimming shortened V by 5 bases and J by 5 bases, and 9 bases separated the two germline ends. CDR3 length: 13 amino acids. CDR3 region: CASSLRGNEKLFF. The CDR3 bases are TGTGCCAGCAGTCTACGGGGAAATGAAAAACTGTTTTTT.

The J gene is TRBJ1-1, the V gene TRBV7-9; 7 bases are shared with TRBD1. With 1 base clipped from V and 8 bases from J, the junction kept 1 base outside the gene matches. This CDR3 is built from 12 residues. Germline V lookup: CDR1 SEHNR, CDR2 FQNEAQ (reference sequence). The DNA of the CDR3 is TGTGCCAGCAGCTTAGGACAGGGCGAAGCTTTCTTT. Protein sequence: CASSLGQGEAFF.

This chain joins TRBV30 and TRBJ2-5, with 8 bases matching TRBD1. Germline trimming cut 8 bases from V and 5 bases from J; bases unmatched to any gene: 4. This CDR3 spans 11 amino acids. Germline CDR1 reads GTSNPN; CDR2 reads SVGIG (reference sequence). CDR3 DNA sequence: TGTGCCCGCGGACAGGGCGAGACCCAGTACTTC. This encodes CARGQGETQYF.

The rearrangement joins TRBV7-2 to TRBJ1-2, with D uncertain. Trimming pared 1 base from V and 2 bases from J, leaving 5 bases between. This CDR3 region has 13 residues. Germline V gene sequence: CDR1 SGHTA, CDR2 FQGNSA. This CDR3 is CASSLGRNYGYTF. The CDR3 DNA reads as TGTGCCAGCAGCTTAGGCAGGAACTATGGCTACACCTTC. The full variable domain, completed using reference TRBV7-2 and TRBJ1-2, is GAGVSQSPSNKVTEKGKDVELRCDPISGHTALYWYRQSLGQGLEFLIYFQGNSAPDKSGLPSDRFSAERTGGSVSTLTIQRTQQEDSAVYLCASSLGRNYGYTFGSGTRLTVV.

Regarding this clone: Distinct nucleotide sequences in the sample also encode this CDR3. The chain employs TRBV6-5 and TRBJ2-3; 9 bases map to TRBD1. CDR1 and CDR2 (germline): MNHEY, SVGAGI. The V and J ends lost 6 bases and 1 base, in that order; junction bases with no gene match: 2. The CDR3 spans 14 residues. CDR3 sequence: CASSRDRGTDTQYF. The CDR3 nucleotides are TGTGCCAGCAGCCGGGACAGGGGCACAGATACGCAGTATTTT.

The chain carries TRBV5-1 and TRBJ2-1; 10 bases are shared with TRBD2. CDR3 size: 18 residues. Germline V gene lookup returns CDR1 SGHRS and CDR2 YFSETQ. V lost 5 bases to trimming and J lost 7 bases; unmatched junction nucleotides: 18. The CDR3 here is CASRSGLAAPATGNEQFF. DNA of the CDR3: TGCGCCAGCAGATCCGGACTAGCGGCACCTGCTACGGGGAATGAGCAGTTCTTC.

The V and J genes are TRBV12-3 or TRBV12-4 and TRBJ2-7, with D perhaps TRBD2 (5 bases). The CDR3 consists of 13 residues. Trimming stripped 3 bases from V and 6 bases from J, with 12 bases between. DNA of the CDR3: TGTGCCAGCAGTTTGTACCGGGGAGCCGAGCAGTACTTC. Amino acids: CASSLYRGAEQYF.

The chain links TRBV7-2 to TRBJ2-1; the D is unclear. Trimming stripped 9 bases from V and 4 bases from J, with 7 bases between. Germline CDR1 is SGHTA and CDR2 is FQGNSA. The length of the CDR3 is 11 residues. The CDR3: CASGEYNEQFF. In DNA, the CDR3 is TGTGCCAGTGGAGAATACAATGAGCAGTTCTTC. Full variable domain (rest looked up from reference TRBV7-2 and TRBJ2-1): GAGVSQSPSNKVTEKGKDVELRCDPISGHTALYWYRQSLGQGLEFLIYFQGNSAPDKSGLPSDRFSAERTGGSVSTLTIQRTQQEDSAVYLCASGEYNEQFFGPGTRLTVL.

CDR3 loop: CASSVGRGGEAFF. CDR3 coding DNA: TGTGCCAGCAGCGTAGGGCGGGGCGGAGAAGCTTTCTTT. The chain recombines TRBV9 with TRBJ1-1, with D perhaps TRBD1 (5 bases). CDR3 length equals 13 residues. Germline V gives CDR1 SGDLS, CDR2 YYNGEE. V was cut by 0 bases and J by 8 bases, with 11 bases left in between.

The V call is TRBV30, the J call TRBJ2-4; 9 bases are a match to TRBD1. Unmatched junction bases numbered 16, after V lost 0 bases and J lost 1 base. Germline V gives CDR1 GTSNPN, CDR2 SVGIG (reference sequence). CDR3 length: 20 residues. This CDR3 reads CAWSVSTLGQGKRAKNIQYF. Written as DNA, the CDR3 is TGTGCCTGGAGTGTCTCTACTCTAGGACAGGGGAAGAGGGCCAAAAACATTCAGTACTTC. The variable domain in full, completed from reference TRBV30 and TRBJ2-4, reads SQTIHQWPATLVQPVGSPLSLECTVEGTSNPNLYWYRQAAGRGLQLLFYSVGIGQISSEVPQNLSASRPQDRQFILSSKKLLLSDSGFYLCAWSVSTLGQGKRAKNIQYFGAGTRLSVL.

The gene calls are TRBV6-5 and TRBJ1-1, with 9 bases lining up with TRBD1. Germline CDR1 MNHEY, CDR2 SVGAGI. The CDR3 covers 14 residues. Unmatched junction bases numbered 6, after V lost 5 bases and J lost 5 bases. CDR3 DNA sequence: TGTGCCAGCAGTAACAGGGGGCTAGGGACTGAAGCTTTCTTT. Encoded protein: CASSNRGLGTEAFF.

The genes are TRBV5-5 and TRBJ2-1; D is unclear. The CDR3 runs 11 residues. Trimming pared 1 base from V and 9 bases from J, leaving 5 bases between. Germline CDR1 reads SGHKS; CDR2 reads YYEKEE (reference sequence). The CDR3 sequence is CASSLTFEQFF. CDR3 DNA sequence: TGTGCCAGCAGCTTGACTTTTGAGCAGTTCTTC.

The V call is TRBV27, the J call TRBJ2-7, with 10 bases aligning to TRBD1. V shed 2 bases and J 7 bases; nucleotides not matched to a gene: 8. Germline assignment: CDR1 MNHEY and CDR2 SMNVEV (reference sequence). The CDR3 covers 15 residues. The CDR3 DNA reads as TGTGCCAGCAGTTTACAGGGACAGGGGTCGTATGAGCAGTACTTC. Its translation is CASSLQGQGSYEQYF.

V is TRBV14 and J is TRBJ1-1; 8 positions match TRBD1. V lost 6 bases and J lost 1; bases outside the gene matches: 10. Germline V gives CDR1 SGHDN, CDR2 FVKESK. This CDR3 is built from 16 residues. CDR3 coding DNA: TGTGCCAGCAGTCCATATCTCAGGGGGCAGAACACTGAAGCTTTCTTT. Residues: CASSPYLRGQNTEAFF.

The chain uses TRBV6-2 or TRBV6-3 and TRBJ1-1; D not certain. Germline-derived CDR1 and CDR2 are MNHEY and SVGEGT. The CDR3 loop spans 15 amino acids. V was shortened by 5 bases and J by 5 bases, with 18 bases between the two germline ends. The CDR3 reads CASSPFGSGYTEAFF. The CDR3 nucleotides read TGTGCCAGCAGTCCCTTCGGATCGGGGTATACTGAAGCTTTCTTT.